The T cell receptor beta chain described here comes from a study of blood T cell repertoires in COVID-19. Study summary: The origin of the acute and convalescent COVID-19 samples was the United States, Italy and Spain.

Germline V gene lookup returns CDR1 SGDLS and CDR2 YYNGEE. V lost 3 bases and J lost 5, with 18 bases in between. CDR3 length equals 15 residues. This clone is classed as medium-sized. Participants, 18 to 89 years old, spanned 25 or so US areas. Cohort allocation depended upon clinical history that participants reported. Either two negative PCRs, clearance, or symptom resolution qualified Cohort 3 donors as recovered. This table comes from immunoSEQ multiplex PCR, and its TCRdb copy is limited to in-frame clones, with some not included. The sample gives about 100,000 clones, just over 85% of which show up once; 2% to 3% is in the top ten.

Sequences were obtained from PBMCs or T cells enriched from blood (not recorded which). The rearrangement joins TRBV9 to TRBJ2-7, with D tentatively TRBD1 (7 bases). This TCR came from a woman aged 45 to 65 who had recovered from COVID-19. CDR3: CASSASGQGGDEQYF. CDR3 DNA: TGTGCCAGCAGCGCGAGTGGTCAGGGGGGCGACGAGCAGTACTTC.